Following are 27 T cell receptor beta chains from one sample sequenced in a study of blood T cell repertoires in COVID-19. The method was immunoSEQ multiplex PCR; TCRdb's version includes in-frame clones alone and lacks a portion of them. The sample includes about 350,000 clones, less than 90% of them seen just once. The sample taken for sequencing was PBMCs or T cells enriched from blood (not recorded which). All receptors derive from a woman aged 30 to 39 who had recovered from COVID-19.

This chain links TRBV5-4 with TRBJ2-7; possibly TRBD1 for D (6 bases). CDR1 and CDR2 (germline): SGHNT, YYREEE (reference sequence). The CDR3 is 14 residues long. The ends were cut back, 5 bases at V and 7 bases at J, with 19 bases in the middle. CDR3 sequence reads: CASSSWAGVGEQYF. The CDR3 DNA reads as TGTGCCAGCAGTTCTTGGGCAGGGGTTGGGGAGCAGTACTTC.

The chain combines TRBV4-3 with TRBJ2-3, with 10 bases identical to TRBD1. Per germline, CDR1 LGHNA and CDR2 YSLEER. V lost 4 bases to trimming and J lost 5 bases; unmatched junction nucleotides: 6. CDR3 length: 15 residues. CDR3 bases: TGCGCCAGCAGCCCCACATGGACAGGGGGAGATACGCAGTATTTT. Amino acids: CASSPTWTGGDTQYF.

The V gene is TRBV30, the J gene TRBJ1-2; TRBD1 matches 9 bases. The CDR3 has 14 residues. Germline trimming cut 4 bases from V and 8 bases from J; bases unmatched to any gene: 11. Germline lookup yields CDR1 GTSNPN and CDR2 SVGIG (reference sequence). The CDR3 region is CAWTTGGLPRGYTF. As DNA, the CDR3 is TGTGCCTGGACCACAGGGGGCCTACCTAGAGGCTACACCTTC.

The chain couples TRBV6-2 or TRBV6-3 to TRBJ1-6; TRBD1 might be the D (6 bases). The CDR3 covers 16 residues. In germline, CDR1 is MNHEY, CDR2 SVGEGT. Trimming left V 4 bases short and J 7 bases short, with 17 bases between. The chain's CDR3 is CASSSRTVGRNSPLHF. In DNA form, the CDR3 reads TGTGCCAGCAGTTCCCGGACAGTCGGAAGGAATTCACCCCTCCACTTT.

The rearrangement uses TRBV7-9 and TRBJ1-3; a weak D match, TRBD1 (6 bases). CDR1 is SEHNR, CDR2 FQNEAQ, per germline (reference sequence). V lost 5 bases and J 3 bases, leaving 11 bases between the germline ends. This CDR3 is built from 14 residues. DNA of the CDR3: TGTGCCAGCAGCCCTGGGGGCAATGGAAACACCATATATTTT. It specifies CASSPGGNGNTIYF.

The chain is built from TRBV10-3 and TRBJ1-6; 7 bases match TRBD1. This CDR3 comprises 14 residues. J was trimmed by 4 bases and V by 10 bases; bases with no gene match: 7. Germline CDR1 is ENHRY and CDR2 is SYGVKD. The CDR3 protein is CASDPGGYNSPLHF. As DNA, the CDR3 is TGTGCCAGCGATCCAGGGGGTTATAATTCACCCCTCCACTTT.

The chain uses TRBV5-6 and TRBJ1-1; 12 nucleotides agree with TRBD1. Germline V CDR1 and CDR2: SGHDT, YYEEEE. The CDR3 length is 18 residues. Trimming cost V 3 bases and J 4 bases; bases outside gene matches: 13. The CDR3 protein is CASSSNRDRGRWGTEAFF. Here the CDR3 DNA reads TGTGCCAGCAGCTCAAACCGGGACAGGGGGCGCTGGGGCACTGAAGCTTTCTTT.

V is TRBV27 and J is TRBJ1-2; 7 nucleotides agree with TRBD1. Losses at the gene ends were 6 bases for V and 6 bases for J; bases not matched to a gene: 10. Germline assignment: CDR1 MNHEY and CDR2 SMNVEV (reference sequence). CDR3 length: 14 residues. This CDR3 reads CASSPTGAVNGYTF. The CDR3 region has the DNA TGTGCCAGCAGCCCTACAGGGGCCGTTAATGGCTACACCTTC.

The rearrangement links TRBV6-5 to TRBJ1-1; the D is unclear. Germline V gives CDR1 MNHEY, CDR2 SVGAGI. This CDR3 is built from 13 residues. V was cut by 7 bases and J by 2 bases, with 11 bases left in between. The chain's CDR3 is CASKMEGNTEAFF. The CDR3 region has the DNA TGTGCCAGCAAAATGGAGGGAAACACTGAAGCTTTCTTT.

This chain joins TRBV11-3 and TRBJ2-2; possibly TRBD2 for D (6 bases). This CDR3 comprises 16 residues. Germline V gives CDR1 SGHNT, CDR2 YENEEA. Trimming stripped 1 base from V and 5 bases from J, with 14 bases between. CDR3 nucleotides: TGTGCCAGCAGCTTAGTGGTAGCGGTCGGAACCGGGGAGCTGTTTTTT. It specifies CASSLVVAVGTGELFF.

The chain employs TRBV5-1 and TRBJ1-6; TRBD1 matches 8 bases. With 4 bases clipped from V and 7 bases from J, the junction kept 7 bases outside the gene matches. The CDR3 extends over 15 amino acids. Germline-derived CDR1 and CDR2 are SGHRS and YFSETQ. This chain's CDR3 is CASSPWTGKNSPLHF. The CDR3 DNA reads as TGCGCCAGCAGCCCCTGGACAGGGAAAAATTCACCCCTCCACTTT.

The V gene is TRBV11-2, the J gene TRBJ2-7; TRBD2 might be the D (8 bases). Trimming left V 1 base short and J 2 bases short, with 12 bases between. From germline, CDR1 is SGHAT and CDR2 FQNNGV. The CDR3 is 15 residues long. Here the CDR3 reads CASSLAGRGPYEQYF. The CDR3 DNA follows: TGTGCCAGCAGCTTAGCCGGGAGGGGGCCCTACGAGCAGTACTTC.

The chain couples TRBV5-6 to TRBJ2-4; possible D gene TRBD2, 5 bases. In germline, CDR1 is SGHDT, CDR2 YYEEEE. Trimming removed 3 bases at V and 8 bases at J, with 18 bases between. The length of the CDR3 is 15 residues. The CDR3 region is CASSWRGGHGDIQYF. DNA of the CDR3: TGTGCCAGCAGCTGGCGAGGAGGCCACGGGGACATTCAGTACTTC.

The chain employs TRBV6-5 and TRBJ1-1, with a tentative D call TRBD1 (5 bases). The CDR3 has 13 residues. V was clipped by 5 bases and J by 7 bases, with 14 bases between them. Per the germline V gene, CDR1 is MNHEY and CDR2 is SVGAGI. This CDR3 is CASSHKWGGEAFF. As DNA, the CDR3 is TGTGCCAGCAGTCACAAATGGGGGGGTGAAGCTTTCTTT.

The genes are TRBV19 and TRBJ1-1; a weak D match, TRBD1 (5 bases). The CDR3 spans 15 residues. Germline V CDR1 and CDR2: LNHDA, SQIVND (reference sequence). V lost 2 bases and J 6 bases, leaving 16 bases between the germline ends. CDR3 in DNA: TGTGCCAGTAGTATAACAGTGACAGTAGGGCCTGAAGCTTTCTTT. Translating it yields CASSITVTVGPEAFF.

The chain carries TRBV3-1 (or the pseudogene TRBV3-2) and TRBJ1-1; perhaps TRBD1 as D (5 bases). V was cut by 0 bases and J by 0 bases, with 11 bases left in between. CDR1 and CDR2 from the germline V gene are LGHDT and YNNKEL (reference sequence). The CDR3 is made up of 16 amino acids. The CDR3 nucleotides are TGTGCCAGCAGCCAAGACCCTAGGGGCCTGAACACTGAAGCTTTCTTT. Its protein is CASSQDPRGLNTEAFF.

There are a few counts of this clone. The chain uses TRBV14 and TRBJ1-6, with 7 positions matching TRBD1. The CDR3 is 17 residues long. Germline trimming cut 3 bases from V and 3 bases from J; bases unmatched to any gene: 8. From germline, CDR1 is SGHDN and CDR2 FVKESK. CDR3: CASSQVLAGGYNSPLHF. In nucleotides, the CDR3 is TGTGCCAGCAGCCAGGTTTTGGCAGGGGGCTATAATTCACCCCTCCACTTT. The whole variable domain, filled in from reference TRBV14 and TRBJ1-6, reads EAGVTQFPSHSVIEKGQTVTLRCDPISGHDNLYWYRRVMGKEIKFLLHFVKESKQDESGMPNNRFLAERTGGTYSTLKVQPAELEDSGVYFCASSQVLAGGYNSPLHFGNGTRLTVT.

This chain uses TRBV3-1 (or the pseudogene TRBV3-2) with TRBJ1-6; the match to TRBD1 covers 9 bases. After removal of 1 base from V and 10 bases from J, the junction contained 8 bases not matched to a gene. Germline V gene lookup returns CDR1 LGHDT and CDR2 YNNKEL (reference sequence). CDR3 size: 16 residues. The CDR3 bases are TGTGCCAGCAGCCAAGGTTTGGGACAGGGTAGATCACCCCTCCACTTT. Protein product: CASSQGLGQGRSPLHF.

This chain joins TRBV11-1 and TRBJ1-2, with a tentative D call TRBD1 (6 bases). The germline V gene has CDR1 SGHAT and CDR2 FQDESV (reference sequence). Trimming removed 2 bases at V and 6 bases at J, with 16 bases between. CDR3 length equals 15 residues. CDR3 region: CASSLLGGPADGYTF. CDR3 sequence (DNA): TGTGCCAGCAGCTTACTGGGGGGGCCGGCGGATGGCTACACCTTC. Full variable domain (outside the CDR3, taken from reference TRBV11-1 and TRBJ1-2): EAEVAQSPRYKITEKSQAVAFWCDPISGHATLYWYRQILGQGPELLVQFQDESVVDDSQLPKDRFSAERLKGVDSTLKIQPAELGDSAMYLCASSLLGGPADGYTFGSGTRLTVV.

The chain links TRBV5-5 to TRBJ1-3; 7 bases match TRBD1. Germline values: CDR1 SGHKS, CDR2 YYEKEE (reference sequence). This CDR3 has 15 residues. V shed 4 bases, J shed 2 bases, and the junction held 6 bases outside the gene matches. CDR3: CASSTPGTAGNTIYF. The CDR3 nucleotides read TGTGCCAGCAGCACGCCCGGGACAGCTGGAAACACCATATATTTT.

This chain links TRBV9 with TRBJ2-3; possible D gene TRBD2, 5 bases. The germline V and J ends were trimmed by 0 bases and 6 bases, with 5 bases remaining between them. The CDR3 is made up of 12 amino acids. From germline, CDR1 is SGDLS and CDR2 YYNGEE. CDR3 region: CASSVERDTQYF. CDR3 DNA: TGTGCCAGCAGCGTAGAGCGGGATACGCAGTATTTT.

CDR3 loop: CASGLVLQGGNTIYF. In nucleotides, the CDR3 is TGTGCTAGTGGTTTGGTACTTCAGGGGGGAAACACCATATATTTT. This rearrangement joins TRBV12-5 to TRBJ1-3, with a weak D call TRBD1 (6 bases). Trimming left V 0 bases short and J 4 bases short, with 10 bases between. CDR1 and CDR2 from the germline V gene are LGHNT and FRNRAP. The length of the CDR3 is 15 residues.

This chain uses TRBV11-3 with TRBJ2-5, with 7 bases identical to TRBD1. Trimming at V came to 1 base and at J to 5 bases, leaving 7 bases not matched to a gene. This CDR3 contains 15 residues. Germline CDR1 reads SGHNT; CDR2 reads YENEEA. The chain's CDR3 is CASSLGQGNWETQYF. Here the CDR3 DNA reads TGTGCCAGCAGCTTAGGACAGGGTAACTGGGAGACCCAGTACTTC.

The gene calls are TRBV11-2 and TRBJ1-2; unclear D gene. The CDR3 is 14 amino acids. Germline CDR1 is SGHAT and CDR2 is FQNNGV. The V end was cut by 1 base, the J end by 3 bases, with 9 bases between. CDR3 bases: TGTGCCAGCAGCTTAGCGGCCGAGGACTATGGCTACACCTTC. Translating gives CASSLAAEDYGYTF.

The table lists this clone with a count of one. V gene TRBV29-1 combines with J gene TRBJ2-3; TRBD2 matches at 15 bases. This CDR3 has 17 residues. Losses at the gene ends were 6 bases for V and 2 bases for J; bases not matched to a gene: 9. Germline loops: CDR1 SQVTM, CDR2 ANQGSEA. Here the CDR3 DNA reads TGCAGCGTCGGGGCGCGGACTAGCGGGGGGGCCACAGATACGCAGTATTTT. Translating it yields CSVGARTSGGATDTQYF.

The rearrangement links TRBV19 to TRBJ1-5; tentative D call: TRBD1 (5 bases). The CDR3 runs to 15 residues. The germline gives CDR1 LNHDA, CDR2 SQIVND (reference sequence). The V end lost 4 bases, the J end lost 3 bases, and 13 bases lay between the germline ends. CDR3 DNA: TGTGCCAGTAGTACCATCGACAGACCCAATCAGCCCCAGCATTTT. It is translated as CASSTIDRPNQPQHF.

This clone was seen once. The same CDR3 is also encoded by other DNA sequences in this sample. The chain is built from TRBV6-5 and TRBJ1-5; maybe TRBD1 (5 bases). The germline V and J ends were trimmed by 0 bases and 2 bases, with 5 bases remaining between them. CDR3 length equals 14 residues. Germline V gene data show CDR1 as MNHEY and CDR2 as SVGAGI. CDR3 coding DNA: TGTGCCAGCAGTTACTCAGGGGGCAATCAGCCCCAGCATTTT. Translation gives CASSYSGGNQPQHF.